This is a list of T cell receptor beta chains from one sample in a study of tumor-infiltrating T cells and Merkel cell polyomavirus. The method was immunoSEQ multiplex PCR; TCRdb's version includes in-frame clones alone and lacks a portion of them. Of some 25,000 clones in the sample, 70% to 90% were seen once. The sample was lymph node tissue. Receptors were obtained from a man aged 45 to 65 with Merkel cell carcinoma. Both conserved end residues are part of each CDR3. The D gene is left open where the match is weak. A clone size is listed for some rows: how often the clone was seen (once, few, many), or a class if it is expanded.

d_gene: -
abundance: -
len: 14
v_gene: TRBV5-6
j_gene: TRBJ1-1
CDR3aa: CASSLGAGNTEAFF
CDR3nt: TGTGCCAGCAGCTTGGGGGCAGGGAACACTGAAGCTTTCTTT

d_gene: TRBD2
abundance: -
len: 15
v_gene: TRBV6-5
j_gene: TRBJ2-7
CDR3aa: CASIRSGGVSYEQYF
CDR3nt: TGTGCCAGCATCCGTTCGGGGGGGGTCTCCTACGAGCAGTACTTC

d_gene: -
abundance: -
len: 15
v_gene: TRBV5-5
j_gene: TRBJ2-7
CDR3aa: CASSLGASSSYEQYF
CDR3nt: TGTGCCAGCAGCTTAGGGGCCTCCTCATCCTACGAGCAGTACTTC

d_gene: -
abundance: -
len: 14
v_gene: TRBV27
j_gene: TRBJ1-2
CDR3aa: CASSPQGRLYGYTF
CDR3nt: TGTGCCAGCAGTCCCCAGGGTAGGCTATATGGCTACACCTTC

d_gene: TRBD1
abundance: once
len: 16
v_gene: TRBV27
j_gene: TRBJ2-4
CDR3aa: CASSLTGGLSRNIQYF
CDR3nt: TGTGCCAGCAGTTTGACAGGGGGGTTATCGAGGAACATTCAGTACTTC

d_gene: TRBD2
abundance: -
len: 15
v_gene: TRBV28
j_gene: TRBJ2-1
CDR3aa: CASSVPAGGFYEQFF
CDR3nt: TGTGCCAGCAGTGTTCCAGCGGGGGGTTTCTATGAGCAGTTCTTC

d_gene: -
abundance: -
len: 15
v_gene: TRBV19
j_gene: TRBJ1-2
CDR3aa: CASSIGVGGAIGYTF
CDR3nt: TGTGCCAGTAGTATTGGCGTCGGGGGGGCCATTGGCTACACCTTC

d_gene: -
abundance: -
len: 13
v_gene: TRBV9
j_gene: TRBJ2-5
CDR3aa: CASSERFQETQYF
CDR3nt: TGTGCCAGCAGCGAGAGGTTCCAAGAGACCCAGTACTTC

d_gene: TRBD1
abundance: -
len: 11
v_gene: TRBV30
j_gene: TRBJ1-2
CDR3aa: CAWLSGGGYTF
CDR3nt: TGTGCCTGGCTCTCAGGGGGAGGCTACACCTTC

d_gene: TRBD1
abundance: -
len: 16
v_gene: TRBV7-8
j_gene: TRBJ2-7
CDR3aa: CASSRDSRSLSYEQYF
CDR3nt: TGTGCCAGCAGCCGGGACAGCCGAAGTCTCTCCTACGAGCAGTACTTC

d_gene: -
abundance: -
len: 15
v_gene: TRBV5-4
j_gene: TRBJ2-7
CDR3aa: CASSLMVQGSYEQYF
CDR3nt: TGTGCCAGCAGCTTGATGGTCCAGGGGTCCTACGAGCAGTACTTC

d_gene: TRBD1
abundance: -
len: 14
v_gene: TRBV7-6
j_gene: TRBJ1-5
CDR3aa: CASSSTGGSQPQHF
CDR3nt: TGTGCCAGCAGCTCGACAGGGGGTAGTCAGCCCCAGCATTTT

d_gene: TRBD2
abundance: -
len: 17
v_gene: TRBV28
j_gene: TRBJ2-3
CDR3aa: CASSFLSLAVSTDTQYF
CDR3nt: TGTGCCAGCAGTTTCCTTTCGCTAGCGGTTAGCACAGATACGCAGTATTTT

d_gene: TRBD1
abundance: once
len: 15
v_gene: TRBV28
j_gene: TRBJ2-7
CDR3aa: CASSEGGPRYYEQYF
CDR3nt: TGTGCCAGCAGTGAAGGGGGCCCCAGGTACTACGAGCAGTACTTC

d_gene: TRBD1
abundance: -
len: 13
v_gene: TRBV13
j_gene: TRBJ1-1
CDR3aa: CASSGSTGAEAFF
CDR3nt: TGTGCCAGCAGCGGGTCTACAGGGGCTGAAGCTTTCTTT

d_gene: -
abundance: -
len: 17
v_gene: TRBV11-2
j_gene: TRBJ2-3
CDR3aa: CASSFSIGAGSADTQYF
CDR3nt: TGTGCCAGCAGCTTCAGTATCGGCGCAGGGTCTGCAGATACGCAGTATTTT

d_gene: -
abundance: once
len: 14
v_gene: TRBV11-3
j_gene: TRBJ2-7
CDR3aa: CASSLDGATHEQYF
CDR3nt: TGTGCCAGCAGCTTAGATGGGGCGACCCACGAGCAGTACTTC

d_gene: -
abundance: -
len: 20
v_gene: TRBV4-1
j_gene: TRBJ2-4
CDR3aa: CASSQEPRASSELAKNIQYF
CDR3nt: TGCGCCAGCAGCCAAGAACCGCGGGCCAGCAGTGAGTTAGCCAAAAACATTCAGTACTTC

d_gene: TRBD1
abundance: -
len: 15
v_gene: TRBV6-6
j_gene: TRBJ2-5
CDR3aa: CASSRLDRMEETQYF
CDR3nt: TGTGCCAGCAGTCGCCTGGACAGGATGGAAGAGACCCAGTACTTC

d_gene: TRBD1
abundance: -
len: 13
v_gene: TRBV19
j_gene: TRBJ1-1
CDR3aa: CASSGTGRTEAFF
CDR3nt: TGTGCCAGTTCCGGGACAGGGAGGACTGAAGCTTTCTTT

d_gene: TRBD1
abundance: -
len: 19
v_gene: TRBV7-3
j_gene: TRBJ2-2
CDR3aa: CASSSFPGQGARRTGELFF
CDR3nt: TGTGCCAGCAGCTCGTTTCCGGGACAGGGGGCCCGACGGACCGGGGAGCTGTTTTTT

d_gene: TRBD1
abundance: -
len: 16
v_gene: TRBV15
j_gene: TRBJ2-7
CDR3aa: CATSRSRGTGYYEQYF
CDR3nt: TGTGCCACCAGCAGATCAAGAGGGACAGGGTACTACGAGCAGTACTTC